This entry lists 19 T cell receptor beta chains sequenced from one sample in a study of graft-versus-host responses after intestinal transplantation. These receptors lack a known antigen. Generated by immunoSEQ multiplex PCR, the TCRdb table keeps only in-frame clones and is missing some. The data show 99,000 or so clones, with roughly 90% seen just once and 0.9% held by the top ten. The sample in question was unstimulated CD4+ T cells sorted from spleen or lymph node cells, obtained before intestinal transplant. These receptors originate from a human donor who received an intestinal transplant.

On this clone: Other DNA sequences from this sample encode an identical CDR3 as well. V is TRBV18 and J is TRBJ1-3; D may be TRBD1 (6 bases). Trimming left V 8 bases short and J 4 bases short, with 18 bases between. The germline CDR1 and CDR2 sequences are KGHSH and LQKENI. The CDR3 runs to 15 residues. The CDR3 coding sequence is TGTGCCAGCCGTACCGACCAGGGGCCCGGAAACACCATATATTTT. Its translation is CASRTDQGPGNTIYF.

This clone occurred once. This chain connects TRBV6-6 to TRBJ2-7; D may be TRBD1 or TRBD2 (5 bases each). CDR3 size: 13 residues. Trimming removed 0 bases from V and 4 bases from J, with 7 bases in between. Looked up from germline, CDR1 is MNHNY and CDR2 is SVGAGI (reference sequence). CDR3 nucleotides: TGTGCCAGCAGTTACTCTGAGGGGTACGAGCAGTACTTC. This gives the protein CASSYSEGYEQYF.

The chain has TRBV11-2 and TRBJ1-4; 7 nucleotides line up with TRBD1. The CDR3 is 18 amino acids. V lost 2 bases to trimming and J lost 2 bases; unmatched junction nucleotides: 11. In germline, CDR1 is SGHAT, CDR2 FQNNGV. This CDR3 reads CASSLRGAGGQTNEKLFF. CDR3 DNA sequence: TGTGCCAGCAGCTTACGCGGCGCAGGGGGTCAGACTAATGAAAAACTGTTTTTT.

This chain links TRBV28 with TRBJ2-5; either TRBD1 or TRBD2 may supply D (6 bases each). Germline CDR1 reads MDHEN; CDR2 reads SYDVKM. V was cut by 6 bases and J by 5 bases, with 16 bases left in between. The CDR3 loop spans 14 amino acids. CDR3 nucleotide sequence: TGTGCCAGCAGCCCCGGACGGAGGGGGGAGACCCAGTACTTC. Amino acids: CASSPGRRGETQYF.

V usage is TRBV28 and J usage is TRBJ1-1, with D perhaps TRBD1 (5 bases). CDR3 length equals 12 residues. Germline V gives CDR1 MDHEN, CDR2 SYDVKM. The V gene lost 7 bases and the J gene lost 3 bases, with 9 bases spanning the gap. The CDR3 DNA reads TGTGCCAGCACGGGGGAGGACACTGAAGCTTTCTTT. The encoded protein is CASTGEDTEAFF.

The chain couples TRBV5-1 to TRBJ2-1, with a weak D call TRBD2 (5 bases). Trimming shortened V by 0 bases and J by 6 bases, and 13 bases separated the two germline ends. CDR3 length: 15 amino acids. Germline V lookup: CDR1 SGHRS, CDR2 YFSETQ. CDR3 sequence: CASSLVGGTLNEQFF. CDR3 DNA sequence: TGCGCCAGCAGCTTGGTAGGAGGAACTCTCAATGAGCAGTTCTTC.

The chain couples TRBV5-1 to TRBJ2-7; 8 bases line up with TRBD1. Germline CDR1 is SGHRS and CDR2 is YFSETQ. Trimming at V came to 4 bases and at J to 6 bases, leaving 3 bases not matched to a gene. The CDR3 is 12 residues long. The CDR3 DNA follows: TGCGCCAGCAGCGTAGACAGGGGCGAGCAGTACTTC. It yields the protein CASSVDRGEQYF.

V gene TRBV5-6 combines with J gene TRBJ1-3; 10 positions agree with TRBD1. Germline V CDR1 and CDR2: SGHDT, YYEEEE. Trimming cost V 5 bases and J 7 bases; bases outside gene matches: 9. CDR3 length equals 15 residues. CDR3 bases: TGTGCCAGCAGTTCCGGACAGGGGGGGTGGAACACCATATATTTT. Protein product: CASSSGQGGWNTIYF.

This chain links TRBV5-6 with TRBJ2-7; a weak D match, TRBD2 (5 bases). There are 16 residues in the CDR3. V lost 4 bases and J lost 0, with 17 bases in between. The germline CDR1 and CDR2 sequences are SGHDT and YYEEEE. The CDR3 is CASSVLGRRGSYEQYF. In nucleotides, the CDR3 is TGTGCCAGCAGCGTCCTAGGTCGCCGGGGCTCCTACGAGCAGTACTTC.

This rearrangement joins TRBV5-1 to TRBJ1-4; the D gene is possibly TRBD1 (6 bases). CDR1 SGHRS and CDR2 YFSETQ come from the germline V gene. Between the trimmed V and J ends, which lost 7 bases and 0 bases, there was a span of 13 bases. The CDR3 has 15 amino acids. The CDR3 DNA sequence: TGCGCCAGCGCGGACAGCTCCACAACTAATGAAAAACTGTTTTTT. Protein sequence: CASADSSTTNEKLFF.

The V gene is TRBV30, the J gene TRBJ1-5; D remains ambiguous. The CDR3 covers 13 residues. Trimming cost V 2 bases and J 3 bases, with 8 bases left between them. Germline lookup yields CDR1 GTSNPN and CDR2 SVGIG (reference sequence). Here the CDR3 reads CAWSTQINQPQHF. The CDR3 DNA follows: TGTGCCTGGAGTACGCAGATCAATCAGCCCCAGCATTTT.

V gene TRBV5-4 combines with J gene TRBJ2-3, with 15 nucleotides matching TRBD2. CDR3 length equals 19 residues. The V segment lost 1 base and the J segment 0 bases; nucleotides outside the gene matches: 6. The germline V gene has CDR1 SGHNT and CDR2 YYREEE (reference sequence). The CDR3 DNA follows: TGTGCCAGCAGCTTGAGGACTAGCGGGAGGGCCATGAGCACAGATACGCAGTATTTT. Translating it yields CASSLRTSGRAMSTDTQYF.

This clone was seen only once. This chain uses TRBV4-2 with TRBJ2-3; the D is unclear. CDR3 length: 16 residues. The germline CDR1 and CDR2 sequences are LGHNA and YNFKEQ. Trimming cost V 0 bases and J 2 bases, with 12 bases left between them. The CDR3 sequence: CASSQEAWRNTDTQYF. The CDR3 nucleotides are TGTGCCAGCAGCCAAGAAGCGTGGCGGAACACAGATACGCAGTATTTT.

The J gene is TRBJ2-3, the V gene TRBV5-6, with TRBD2 identical over 8 bases. The germline V gene has CDR1 SGHDT and CDR2 YYEEEE. The CDR3 extends over 15 amino acids. The V and J ends lost 3 bases and 3 bases, in that order; junction bases with no gene match: 6. Here the CDR3 reads CASSWPREVTDTQYF. The CDR3 DNA follows: TGTGCCAGCAGCTGGCCGCGGGAGGTGACAGATACGCAGTATTTT.

As DNA, the CDR3 is TGCAGCGTTGCTCACAGCAGCCCGGGCTACACCTTC. As protein: CSVAHSSPGYTF. The chain is built from TRBV29-1 and TRBJ1-2; D remains unclear. The CDR3 runs to 12 residues. The V gene lost 4 bases and the J gene lost 8 bases, with 14 bases spanning the gap. Per germline, CDR1 SQVTM and CDR2 ANQGSEA.

The DNA of the CDR3 is TGCGCCAGCAGCCAAGATTGGGGGCAGCAAGAGACCCAGTACTTC. Protein: CASSQDWGQQETQYF. The V call is TRBV4-1, the J call TRBJ2-5; TRBD1 might be the D (6 bases). Trimming left V 0 bases short and J 2 bases short, with 10 bases between. This CDR3 is 15 amino acids long. The germline V gene has CDR1 MGHRA and CDR2 YSYEKL.

The chain has TRBV5-6 and TRBJ1-2; the D gene is possibly TRBD1 (6 bases). With 4 bases removed from V and 5 bases from J, the gap between germline ends came to 15 bases. CDR3 length: 14 amino acids. The V gene's germline CDR1 is SGHDT and CDR2 YYEEEE. The CDR3 DNA follows: TGTGCCAGCAGCCCAGGGGCAGGTCAATATGGCTACACCTTC. Protein sequence: CASSPGAGQYGYTF.

The V gene is TRBV7-9, the J gene TRBJ2-7; possible D gene TRBD2, 6 bases. The CDR3 consists of 14 residues. The germline V and J ends were trimmed by 4 bases and 3 bases, with 13 bases remaining between them. Looked up from germline, CDR1 is SEHNR and CDR2 is FQNEAQ (reference sequence). The CDR3 region has the DNA TGTGCCAGCAGCTCAGGACTAACCCTCTACGAGCAGTACTTC. Residues: CASSSGLTLYEQYF. Combining the CDR3 with reference TRBV7-9 and TRBJ2-7 gives the whole variable domain DTGVSQNPRHKITKRGQNVTFRCDPISEHNRLYWYRQTLGQGPEFLTYFQNEAQLEKSRLLSDRFSAERPKGSFSTLEIQRTEQGDSAMYLCASSSGLTLYEQYFGPGTRLTVT.

The count of this clone is one. The rearrangement uses TRBV28 and TRBJ1-1; TRBD1 agrees at 9 bases. Germline CDR1 reads MDHEN; CDR2 reads SYDVKM. The trim removed 1 base at V and 7 bases at J, leaving 16 bases unmatched. The CDR3 has 18 amino acids. CDR3 sequence: CASSLYAMPRDRANEAFF. The CDR3 DNA follows: TGTGCCAGCAGTTTATACGCTATGCCCCGGGACAGGGCTAATGAAGCTTTCTTT. Using reference TRBV28 and TRBJ1-1 for the parts outside the CDR3, the full variable domain is DVKVTQSSRYLVKRTGEKVFLECVQDMDHENMFWYRQDPGLGLRLIYFSYDVKMKEKGDIPEGYSVSREKKERFSLILESASTNQTSMYLCASSLYAMPRDRANEAFFGQGTRLTVV.